The clone carrying this T cell receptor (beta chain) was seen a handful of times. Profiled with immunoSEQ multiplex PCR; TCRdb holds only in-frame clones, not every one. This table holds some 2,200 clones, around 87% found once. The CDR3 extends over 14 amino acids. The junction had 2 bases not matched to a gene; V was cut back by 0 bases and J by 3 bases. Germline loops: CDR1 SGHRS, CDR2 YFSETQ. This record belongs to a study of blood T cell repertoires in COVID-19. What was sequenced was peripheral blood. The chain joins TRBV5-1 to TRBJ2-7; TRBD2 aligns across 8 bases. This clonotype was obtained from a man between 65 and 85 years old with active COVID-19. This CDR3 reads CASSLVAGGYEQYF. The CDR3 DNA follows: TGCGCCAGCAGCTTGGTTGCGGGGGGCTACGAGCAGTACTTC.